The 2 T cell receptor beta chains below were found in one sample sequenced in a study of identical twins. TCRdb called the 5' RACE reads again in MiXCR, with one record for every CDR3 protein. The table lists about 520,000 distinct CDR3 sequences, less than 25% of them singletons. This sample also belongs to another study, concerning T cells expressing NK-cell markers.

Sequenced: CD4+ T cells sorted from blood. These receptors were taken from a woman aged 18 to 35 in good health.

This chain links TRBV18 with TRBJ1-5; weak D call: TRBD1 (5 bases). The germline gives CDR1 KGHSH, CDR2 LQKENI. The CDR3 covers 14 residues. Trimming shortened V by 5 bases and J by 6 bases, and 14 bases separated the two germline ends. The CDR3 region has the DNA TGTGCCAGCTCATTAGGGGAGCAGGGTCAGCCCCAGCATTTT. Its translation: CASSLGEQGQPQHF.

Many counts were recorded for this clonotype. This chain links TRBV12-3 or TRBV12-4 with TRBJ1-2, with TRBD1 as a possible D gene (5 bases). CDR3 length equals 14 residues. Trimming pared 4 bases from V and 4 bases from J, leaving 13 bases between. Here the CDR3 DNA reads TGTGCCAGCAGTTCGACCGGGGCGAGCTATGGCTACACCTTC. This sequence encodes CASSSTGASYGYTF.